This T cell receptor (beta chain) was retrieved from a study of blood T cell repertoires in COVID-19. The overall study: Samples taken during acute and convalescent COVID-19 were collected in the United States, Italy and Spain.

Study members were between roughly 18 and 100 years old and lived in some 26 US regions. Clinical histories supplied by participants themselves formed the basis of cohort assignment. All exposed participants met a person with COVID-19 within 2 weeks before entering the study. The germline gives CDR1 SGHRS, CDR2 YFSETQ. V shed 0 bases, J shed 5 bases, and the junction held 4 bases outside the gene matches. There are 16 residues in the CDR3. Only in-frame clones appear in the TCRdb table, and some are missing; sequencing was by immunoSEQ multiplex PCR. The sample consists of under 300,000 clones, approximately 88% of them appearing once.

V and J are TRBV5-1 and TRBJ2-1; 11 bases agree with TRBD2. Sequencing was carried out using PBMCs or T cells enriched from blood (not recorded which). The sequence derives from a woman aged 40 to 50 who had been exposed to COVID-19. The CDR3 sequence is CASSLVAGGKHNEQFF. Written as DNA, the CDR3 is TGCGCCAGCAGCTTGGTAGCGGGGGGGAAACACAATGAGCAGTTCTTC.